What follows are 24 T cell receptor beta chains derived from one specimen sequenced in a study of blood T cell repertoires in COVID-19. TCRdb's table, derived via immunoSEQ multiplex PCR, lists solely in-frame clones and lacks some. The top ten clones hold 1.3% of a sample with about 300,000 clones, around nine tenths of them seen once. The sequenced sample was peripheral blood. Receptors originate from a man between 65 and 85 years old with acute or convalescent COVID-19.

The chain has TRBV5-4 and TRBJ1-1; 7 bases match TRBD1. Germline V gene lookup returns CDR1 SGHNT and CDR2 YYREEE (reference sequence). The CDR3 is made up of 14 amino acids. Unmatched junction bases numbered 5, after V lost 4 bases and J lost 2 bases. In DNA form, the CDR3 reads TGTGCCAGCAGCCCAAGGACAGGAAACACTGAAGCTTTCTTT. It is translated as CASSPRTGNTEAFF.

The rearrangement links TRBV7-9 to TRBJ2-2; a weak D match, TRBD2 (6 bases). Between the trimmed V and J ends, which lost 0 bases and 4 bases, there was a span of 12 bases. The CDR3 extends over 16 amino acids. Germline V lookup: CDR1 SEHNR, CDR2 FQNEAQ (reference sequence). CDR3 bases: TGTGCCAGCAGCTTAGCCCCCGGGAGTGCCACCGGGGAGCTGTTTTTT. Protein product: CASSLAPGSATGELFF.

The chain uses TRBV13 and TRBJ1-2; D perhaps matches TRBD1 (6 bases). Germline assignment: CDR1 PRHDT and CDR2 FYEKMQ (reference sequence). The germline V and J ends were trimmed by 2 bases and 4 bases, with 8 bases remaining between them. The CDR3 sequence is 13 residues long. DNA for the CDR3: TGTGCCAGCAGCTTAACAGGGACCTATGGCTACACCTTC. Translated, it gives CASSLTGTYGYTF.

This rearrangement joins TRBV10-2 to TRBJ2-4; the match to TRBD2 covers 11 bases. The V segment lost 4 bases and the J segment 6 bases; nucleotides outside the gene matches: 11. The CDR3 extends over 17 amino acids. Germline V gives CDR1 WSHSY, CDR2 SAAADI. The DNA for the CDR3 is TGCGCCAGCAGTGCCCATAGGCCTAGCGGGGGGACAAACATTCAGTACTTC. Translating gives CASSAHRPSGGTNIQYF.

The J gene is TRBJ1-6, the V gene TRBV19; 8 bases align to TRBD1. Germline assignment: CDR1 LNHDA and CDR2 SQIVND (reference sequence). This CDR3 comprises 15 residues. The V gene end was trimmed by 5 bases and the J gene end by 7 bases; junction bases not matched to a gene: 7. CDR3 bases: TGTGCCAGTAGTGAGGCACAGGGGGAAAATTCACCCCTCCACTTT. Translating it yields CASSEAQGENSPLHF.

The CDR3 loop is CASSDRITEAFF. The DNA for the CDR3 is TGTGCCAGTTCGGACAGGATCACTGAAGCTTTCTTT. This chain links TRBV19 with TRBJ1-1; 7 bases agree with TRBD1. The CDR3 covers 12 residues. Germline CDR1 is LNHDA and CDR2 is SQIVND (reference sequence). Trimming took 8 bases from V and 4 from J; bases not matched to a gene: 4.

Turning to this clone: Sequence at one end of the junction differs from germline and may be a read error. This sample also contains other DNA sequences that code for the same CDR3. This CDR3 is CASSQGQGNQPQHF. The CDR3, as DNA: TGTGCCAGCAGTCAAGGACAGGGCAATCAGCCCCAGCATTTT. The chain has TRBV3-1 (or the pseudogene TRBV3-2) and TRBJ1-5, with 7 bases aligning to TRBD1. Germline V gene lookup returns CDR1 LGHDT and CDR2 YNNKEL (reference sequence). The CDR3 has 14 amino acids.

The rearrangement uses TRBV13 and TRBJ2-3; 8 bases are shared with TRBD2. With 1 base clipped from V and 3 bases from J, the junction kept 3 bases outside the gene matches. The CDR3 spans 15 residues. CDR1 is PRHDT and CDR2 is FYEKMQ in the germline V gene (reference sequence). CDR3 coding DNA: TGTGCCAGCAGCTTAGTACGGGAGGGGACAGATACGCAGTATTTT. This codes for CASSLVREGTDTQYF. Together with reference TRBV13 and TRBJ2-3, the CDR3 gives the full variable domain: AAGVIQSPRHLIKEKRETATLKCYPIPRHDTVYWYQQGPGQDPQFLISFYEKMQSDKGSIPDRFSAQQFSDYHSELNMSSLELGDSALYFCASSLVREGTDTQYFGPGTRLTVL.

The chain has TRBV6-1 and TRBJ2-7, with a weak D call TRBD1 (5 bases). In germline, CDR1 is MNHNS, CDR2 SASEGT. The CDR3 length is 12 residues. Trimming took off 2 bases at V and 5 bases at J, with 7 bases between the two ends. Here the CDR3 DNA reads TGTGCCAGCAGTGAACGCAGGGACGAGCAGTACTTC. Its translation: CASSERRDEQYF.

The count of this clone is one. This chain connects TRBV12-5 to TRBJ1-1, with TRBD1 identical over 7 bases. The CDR3 is made up of 15 amino acids. Trimming removed 5 bases from V and 1 base from J; junction bases left unmatched: 7. Germline V gene lookup returns CDR1 LGHNT and CDR2 FRNRAP. CDR3 in DNA: TGTGCTAGTGGTCTCCCGGACAGGAAGAACACTGAAGCTTTCTTT. Residues: CASGLPDRKNTEAFF. Drawing the rest from reference TRBV12-5 and TRBJ1-1, the complete variable domain is DARVTQTPRHKVTEMGQEVTMRCQPILGHNTVFWYRQTMMQGLELLAYFRNRAPLDDSGMPKDRFSAEMPDATLATLKIQPSEPRDSAVYFCASGLPDRKNTEAFFGQGTRLTVV.

The chain recombines TRBV5-5 with TRBJ1-4; 11 bases match TRBD1. The ends lost 4 bases at V and 8 bases at J; junction bases unmatched: 10. Germline CDR1 SGHKS, CDR2 YYEKEE (reference sequence). The CDR3 sequence is 16 residues long. The CDR3 loop reads CASSLRPGTGGEKLFF. The CDR3 region has the DNA TGTGCCAGCAGCCTTCGTCCCGGGACAGGGGGGGAAAAACTGTTTTTT.

The chain uses TRBV5-1 and TRBJ1-2, with 11 bases identical to TRBD1. The CDR3 consists of 14 residues. Trimming removed 3 bases from V and 5 bases from J; junction bases left unmatched: 3. The germline gives CDR1 SGHRS, CDR2 YFSETQ. The CDR3 region is CASSWTGGEYGYTF. The CDR3 region has the DNA TGCGCCAGCAGCTGGACAGGGGGCGAGTATGGCTACACCTTC.

The chain recombines TRBV29-1 with TRBJ1-2; 10 bases are a match to TRBD1. This CDR3 is built from 15 residues. From germline, CDR1 is SQVTM and CDR2 ANQGSEA. Losses at the gene ends were 6 bases for V and 8 bases for J; bases not matched to a gene: 15. The CDR3 region has the DNA TGCAGCGTCAACCCCGCTGGACAGGGGGGGGTCGGCTACACCTTC. It encodes CSVNPAGQGGVGYTF.

V and J are TRBV3-1 (or the pseudogene TRBV3-2) and TRBJ2-1, with 9 nucleotides matching TRBD2. Germline V lookup: CDR1 LGHDT, CDR2 YNNKEL (reference sequence). The CDR3 is 15 amino acids. V shed 6 bases and J 2 bases; nucleotides not matched to a gene: 5. This chain's CDR3 is CASSPSGGPYNEQFF. For the CDR3, the DNA is TGTGCCAGCAGTCCAAGCGGGGGGCCCTACAATGAGCAGTTCTTC.

The V gene is TRBV6-5, the J gene TRBJ1-1; D is possibly TRBD1 (6 bases). Trimming pared 8 bases from V and 5 bases from J, leaving 15 bases between. There are 13 residues in the CDR3. Per germline, CDR1 MNHEY and CDR2 SVGAGI. The CDR3 sequence is CASRKGGWTEAFF. CDR3 DNA sequence: TGTGCCAGCCGAAAAGGGGGTTGGACTGAAGCTTTCTTT.

This chain connects TRBV24-1 to TRBJ2-1, with D unresolved. The CDR3 is 12 amino acids. With 10 bases removed from V and 5 bases from J, the gap between germline ends came to 11 bases. Germline CDR1 KGHDR, CDR2 SFDVKD. The CDR3 is CATVGRNNEQFF. The CDR3 DNA follows: TGTGCCACGGTGGGCAGAAACAATGAGCAGTTCTTC.

The chain couples TRBV7-2 to TRBJ1-3, with D perhaps TRBD1 (6 bases). The CDR3 is 14 residues long. Trimming left V 10 bases short and J 1 base short, with 14 bases between. The germline gives CDR1 SGHTA, CDR2 FQGNSA. CDR3 loop: CATTGTISGNTIYF. CDR3 nucleotides: TGTGCCACCACAGGGACAATATCTGGAAACACCATATATTTT.

This rearrangement joins TRBV5-6 to TRBJ2-2; 7 bases line up with TRBD1. The CDR3 is made up of 15 amino acids. After removal of 6 bases from V and 6 bases from J, the junction contained 11 bases not matched to a gene. The germline gives CDR1 SGHDT, CDR2 YYEEEE. The CDR3 sequence: CASTKPGTVPGELFF. The CDR3 DNA is TGTGCCAGCACAAAACCCGGGACAGTACCCGGGGAGCTGTTTTTT.

V usage is TRBV4-1 and J usage is TRBJ2-3, with 10 bases identical to TRBD2. The V gene's germline CDR1 is MGHRA and CDR2 YSYEKL. This CDR3 has 18 residues. The V segment lost 2 bases and the J segment 6 bases; nucleotides outside the gene matches: 14. The CDR3, as DNA: TGCGCCAGCAGCCAAAGGCTAGCGGGAGTAAAGGGATTCGATACGCAGTATTTT. Translated: CASSQRLAGVKGFDTQYF.

J is TRBJ2-5 and V is TRBV5-1, with TRBD2 matching over 13 bases. The CDR3 loop spans 16 amino acids. Germline V lookup: CDR1 SGHRS, CDR2 YFSETQ. V lost 2 bases to trimming and J lost 7 bases; unmatched junction nucleotides: 8. CDR3 loop: CASSFSGTSGVRTQYF. The DNA for the CDR3 is TGCGCCAGCAGCTTCTCCGGGACTAGCGGGGTCAGGACCCAGTACTTC.

The V and J genes are TRBV9 and TRBJ2-7; maybe TRBD2 (5 bases). Deletions cut 0 bases from V and 2 bases from J, with 12 bases between. Germline values: CDR1 SGDLS, CDR2 YYNGEE. This CDR3 comprises 15 residues. This chain's CDR3 is CASSVGSDFTYEQYF. The CDR3 bases are TGTGCCAGCAGCGTAGGCTCGGACTTCACCTACGAGCAGTACTTC.

The J gene is TRBJ2-6, the V gene TRBV9, with 7 bases matching TRBD1. The junction had 5 bases not matched to a gene; V was cut back by 4 bases and J by 4 bases. This CDR3 region has 15 residues. CDR1 SGDLS and CDR2 YYNGEE come from the germline V gene. CDR3 loop: CASSPTGNGANVLTF. The CDR3 bases are TGTGCCAGCAGCCCGACAGGGAACGGGGCCAACGTCCTGACTTTC.

This clone was seen many times. CDR3 DNA sequence: TGTGCCAGCAGCCAAGCCGGGACAGGGGAAGAGACCCAGTACTTC. It codes for CASSQAGTGEETQYF. The genes are TRBV4-2 and TRBJ2-5; 10 bases align to TRBD1. V lost 1 base and J lost 3; bases outside the gene matches: 2. CDR3 length: 15 residues. Germline assignment: CDR1 LGHNA and CDR2 YNFKEQ.

This clone was seen only once. The chain couples TRBV5-5 to TRBJ2-1; D not certain. Germline V CDR1 and CDR2: SGHKS, YYEKEE (reference sequence). The CDR3 is 15 amino acids. Between the trimmed V and J ends, which lost 0 bases and 0 bases, there was a span of 7 bases. CDR3 bases: TGTGCCAGCAGCTTGGCTTGGAGCTCCTACAATGAGCAGTTCTTC. Translated, it gives CASSLAWSSYNEQFF.